This T cell receptor beta chain is from a study of response to subunit inactivated influenza vaccine. Whole-study results and caveats: The authors suggested that few new T cells are recruited per seasonal influenza vaccination.

TCRdb fed the RT-PCR reads into MiXCR, producing one record per CDR3 protein. The table shows around 520,000 distinct CDR3 sequences, with 12% occurring only once. The CDR3 covers 16 residues. Germline V gives CDR1 SGHDT, CDR2 YYEEEE. J was trimmed by 2 bases and V by 0 bases; bases with no gene match: 8. This clonotype was found a few times. The antigen remains unidentified. The gene calls are TRBV5-6 and TRBJ2-7; 7 bases are a match to TRBD1. The sample was PBMCs from blood, taken on the day of vaccination. The sequence was collected from a man aged 50 to 59 who received an inactivated influenza vaccine. The CDR3: CASSLGYGTETYEQYF. CDR3 in DNA: TGTGCCAGCAGCTTGGGATATGGGACAGAAACCTACGAGCAGTACTTC.